These T cell receptor beta chains were read from a single sample in a study of blood T cell repertoires in COVID-19. Produced via immunoSEQ multiplex PCR; TCRdb's table is partial and in-frame only. The repertoire consists of approximately 250,000 clones, with about 83% occurring once and the leading ten covering 5.5%. Source material: peripheral blood. The source of these receptors is a human donor in a cohort sampled during active COVID-19. The CDR3 runs from the conserved cysteine through the conserved F or W. Fields, in order: clone size, D gene, J gene, V gene, CDR3 protein, CDR3 DNA. D genes are given only for firm matches. A row's size may be missing; if present it is once, few, many or a size class.

- TRBD1 TRBJ1-2 TRBV5-1 CASSLDGQGVYGYTF TGCGCCAGCAGCTTGGATGGACAGGGTGTCTATGGCTACACCTTC
- TRBD2 TRBJ2-1 TRBV19 CASSIDLYPASGGNEQFF TGTGCCAGTAGTATAGATCTCTACCCGGCTAGCGGCGGCAATGAGCAGTTCTTC
- TRBD1 TRBJ1-4 TRBV24-1 CATSEWTGSSEKLFF TGTGCCACCAGTGAATGGACAGGGTCAAGTGAAAAACTGTTTTTT
- TRBD1 TRBJ1-5 TRBV27 CASSFGTGGPYEPQHF TGTGCCAGCAGTTTTGGAACAGGGGGCCCATACGAGCCCCAGCATTTT
- - TRBJ1-1 TRBV24-1 CATSDDSGKMTFF TGTGCCACCAGTGACGACAGTGGGAAAATGACTTTCTTT
- - TRBJ2-5 TRBV3-1/TRBV3-2 CASSQDLGAAETQYF TGTGCCAGCAGCCAAGATTTAGGGGCAGCCGAGACCCAGTACTTC
- - TRBJ1-4 TRBV3-1/TRBV3-2 CASSQAGGDEKLFF TGTGCCAGCAGCCAAGCCGGGGGGGACGAAAAACTGTTTTTT
- - TRBJ2-2 TRBV3-1/TRBV3-2 CASSRGHTGTGELFF TGTGCCAGCAGCCGAGGACACACCGGCACCGGGGAGCTGTTTTTT
- TRBD2 TRBJ2-3 TRBV7-7 CASSLAGGRGTDTQYF TGTGCTAGCAGCTTAGCGGGGGGACGGGGCACAGATACGCAGTATTTT
- TRBD2 TRBJ2-1 TRBV18 CASSTGTSGMNEQFF TGTGCCAGCTCGACCGGGACTAGCGGGATGAATGAGCAGTTCTTC
- - TRBJ2-6 TRBV30 CAWSVTRGTGANVLTF TGTGCCTGGAGTGTAACCAGGGGTACTGGGGCCAACGTCCTGACTTTC
- TRBD2 TRBJ2-3 TRBV4-1 CASSQTLAGVPDTQYF TGCGCCAGCAGCCAGACACTAGCGGGAGTCCCAGATACGCAGTATTTT
few - TRBJ2-5 TRBV19 CASSEPSWAEKETQYF TGTGCCAGTAGTGAGCCCAGTTGGGCAGAGAAAGAGACCCAGTACTTC
- TRBD2 TRBJ2-1 TRBV27 CASTPLAGGINEQFF TGTGCCAGCACCCCACTAGCGGGAGGCATCAATGAGCAGTTCTTC
- TRBD1 TRBJ1-2 TRBV5-6 CASSLATGGKGYTF TGTGCCAGCAGCTTGGCCACAGGGGGCAAAGGCTACACCTTC
- - TRBJ1-5 TRBV5-8 CASSLERGNQPQHF TGTGCCAGCAGCTTAGAAAGGGGGAATCAGCCCCAGCATTTT
- TRBD1 TRBJ1-4 TRBV6-5 CASSRMTGGDEKLFF TGTGCCAGCAGCAGGATGACAGGGGGCGATGAAAAACTGTTTTTT
- - TRBJ1-3 TRBV30 CAWRLAAGNTIYF TGTGCCTGGAGGCTGGCGGCGGGAAACACCATATATTTT
- - TRBJ1-1 TRBV6-5 CASKAEQAFF TGTGCCAGCAAGGCGGAGCAAGCTTTCTTT
- - TRBJ2-7 TRBV7-3 CASSLSGSNLYEQYF TGTGCCAGCAGCTTATCAGGGTCCAACCTCTACGAGCAGTACTTC
few TRBD2 TRBJ2-2 TRBV5-1 CASSSRLAGNTGELFF TGCGCCAGCAGCTCAAGACTAGCGGGGAACACCGGGGAGCTGTTTTTT
- - TRBJ1-3 TRBV6-5 CATSTGVTGNTIYF TGTGCCACCTCCACGGGGGTTACTGGAAACACCATATATTTT
- - TRBJ2-3 TRBV6-5 CASSYSGGITDTQYF TGTGCCAGCAGTTACTCTGGCGGGATCACAGATACGCAGTATTTT
- - TRBJ1-1 TRBV18 CASSPLVGPGTEAFF TGTGCCAGCTCACCACTCGTGGGGCCGGGCACTGAAGCTTTCTTT
- TRBD2 TRBJ2-3 TRBV7-2 CASSLLAGHTDTQYF TGTGCCAGCAGCTTACTAGCGGGACACACAGATACGCAGTATTTT
- - TRBJ2-3 TRBV9 CASSVGGDTQYF TGTGCCAGCAGCGTAGGAGGAGATACGCAGTATTTT
- - TRBJ2-4 TRBV19 CASSATGPAKNIQYF TGTGCCAGTAGTGCAACAGGGCCAGCCAAAAACATTCAGTACTTC
few TRBD1 TRBJ2-7 TRBV30 CAWSVPTGWVGEQYF TGTGCCTGGAGTGTACCGACAGGGTGGGTAGGGGAGCAGTACTTC
- - TRBJ2-3 TRBV27 CASSTSSEDTDTQYF TGTGCCAGCAGTACCTCCAGCGAGGACACAGATACGCAGTATTTT
- - TRBJ1-5 TRBV19 CASSGLGLHSNQPQHF TGTGCCAGTAGTGGTTTGGGACTCCATAGCAATCAGCCCCAGCATTTT
- TRBD1 TRBJ2-1 TRBV19 CASSPRTGGTYNEQFF TGTGCCAGTAGCCCTCGGACAGGGGGAACCTACAATGAGCAGTTCTTC
- TRBD1 TRBJ1-2 TRBV5-1 CASSPRQGANYGYTF TGCGCCAGCAGCCCGCGACAGGGGGCTAACTATGGCTACACCTTC
- - TRBJ2-7 TRBV6-5 CASSYRTGETYEQYF TGTGCCAGCAGTTACCGAACGGGAGAGACTTACGAGCAGTACTTC
- - TRBJ2-1 TRBV4-2 CASSPSMLGVHEQFF TGTGCCAGCAGCCCCTCTATGCTGGGCGTCCATGAGCAGTTCTTC
- - TRBJ1-2 TRBV28 CASSSPPRGNYGYTF TGTGCCAGCAGTTCCCCCCCGAGGGGGAACTATGGCTACACCTTC
- TRBD2 TRBJ2-4 TRBV5-4 CASSLGGRGNIQYF TGTGCCAGCAGCCTGGGTGGGAGGGGAAACATTCAGTACTTC
- TRBD2 TRBJ2-1 TRBV3-1/TRBV3-2 CASSPWTSGYNEQFF TGTGCCAGCAGCCCGTGGACTAGCGGATACAATGAGCAGTTCTTC
once - TRBJ2-2 TRBV6-5 CAISRQTNTGELFF TGTGCCATCTCGAGGCAAACGAACACCGGGGAGCTGTTTTTT
once TRBD2 TRBJ2-3 TRBV19 CASRGTSGITDTQYF TGTGCCAGTAGAGGGACTAGCGGCATCACAGATACGCAGTATTTT
- - TRBJ2-2 TRBV4-1 CASSQSDTGELFF TGCGCCAGCAGCCAATCCGACACCGGGGAGCTGTTTTTT
once TRBD2 TRBJ2-5 TRBV6-6 CASSRTSGGTSVETQYF TGTGCCAGCAGTCGGACTAGCGGGGGAACTAGTGTAGAGACCCAGTACTTC
- TRBD1 TRBJ1-2 TRBV2 CASTGTGAIIGYTF TGTGCCAGTACCGGGACAGGGGCAATAATTGGCTACACCTTC
- - TRBJ1-2 TRBV6-5 CASSYRAGARGYTF TGTGCCAGCAGTTACCGGGCGGGGGCTAGGGGCTACACCTTC